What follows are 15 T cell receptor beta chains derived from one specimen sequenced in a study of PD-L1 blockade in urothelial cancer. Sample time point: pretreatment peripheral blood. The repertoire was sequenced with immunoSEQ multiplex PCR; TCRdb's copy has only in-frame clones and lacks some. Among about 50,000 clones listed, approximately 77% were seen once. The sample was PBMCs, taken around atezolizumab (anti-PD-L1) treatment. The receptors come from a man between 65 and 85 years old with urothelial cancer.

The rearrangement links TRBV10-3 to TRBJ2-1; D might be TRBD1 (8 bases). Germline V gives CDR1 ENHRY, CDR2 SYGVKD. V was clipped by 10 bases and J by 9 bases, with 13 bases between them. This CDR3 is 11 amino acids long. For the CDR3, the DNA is TGTGCCACACAGGGGGAGGGTGAGCAGTTCTTC. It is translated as CATQGEGEQFF.

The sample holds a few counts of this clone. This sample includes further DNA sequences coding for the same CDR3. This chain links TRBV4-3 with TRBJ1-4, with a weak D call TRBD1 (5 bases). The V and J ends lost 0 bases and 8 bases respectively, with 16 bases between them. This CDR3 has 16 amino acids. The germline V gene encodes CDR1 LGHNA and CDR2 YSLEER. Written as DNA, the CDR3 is TGCGCCAGCAGCCAAGATCTGCGGGGGGTGGGGGAAAAACTGTTTTTT. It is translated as CASSQDLRGVGEKLFF.

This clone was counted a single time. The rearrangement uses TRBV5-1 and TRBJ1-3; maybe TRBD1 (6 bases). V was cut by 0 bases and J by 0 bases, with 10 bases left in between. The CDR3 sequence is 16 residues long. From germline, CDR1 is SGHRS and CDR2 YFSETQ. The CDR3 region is CASSLEVGGSGNTIYF. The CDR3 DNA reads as TGCGCCAGCAGCTTGGAAGTAGGGGGCTCTGGAAACACCATATATTTT.

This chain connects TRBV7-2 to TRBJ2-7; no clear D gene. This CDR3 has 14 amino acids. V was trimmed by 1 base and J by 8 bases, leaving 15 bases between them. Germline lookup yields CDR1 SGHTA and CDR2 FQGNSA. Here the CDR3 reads CASSLEPTAPKQYF. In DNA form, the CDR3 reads TGTGCCAGCAGCTTAGAACCGACTGCCCCGAAGCAGTACTTC.

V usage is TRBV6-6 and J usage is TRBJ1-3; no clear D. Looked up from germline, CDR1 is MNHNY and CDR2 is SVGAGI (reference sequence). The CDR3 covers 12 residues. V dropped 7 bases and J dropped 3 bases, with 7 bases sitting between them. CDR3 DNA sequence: TGTGCCAGCAAGCCCATTGGAAACACCATATATTTT. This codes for CASKPIGNTIYF.

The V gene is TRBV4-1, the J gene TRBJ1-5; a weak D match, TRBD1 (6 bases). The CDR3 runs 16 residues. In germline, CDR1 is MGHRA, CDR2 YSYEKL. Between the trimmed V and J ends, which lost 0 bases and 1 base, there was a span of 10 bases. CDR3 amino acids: CASSQEWGRSNQPQHF. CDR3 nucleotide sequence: TGCGCCAGCAGCCAAGAGTGGGGGCGAAGCAATCAGCCCCAGCATTTT.

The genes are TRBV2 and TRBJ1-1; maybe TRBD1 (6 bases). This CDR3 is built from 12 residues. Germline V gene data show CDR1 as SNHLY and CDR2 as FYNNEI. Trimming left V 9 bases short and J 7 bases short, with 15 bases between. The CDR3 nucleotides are TGTGCCAGTAGAACAGGGAGGGGTGAAGCTTTCTTT. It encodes CASRTGRGEAFF.

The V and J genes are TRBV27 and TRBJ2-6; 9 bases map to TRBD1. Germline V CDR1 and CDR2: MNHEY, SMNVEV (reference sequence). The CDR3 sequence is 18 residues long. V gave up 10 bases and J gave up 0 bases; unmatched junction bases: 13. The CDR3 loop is CATKGWDRETSGANVLTF. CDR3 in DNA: TGTGCCACCAAAGGTTGGGACAGGGAAACCTCTGGGGCCAACGTCCTGACTTTC. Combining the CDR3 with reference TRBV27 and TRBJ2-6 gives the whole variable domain EAQVTQNPRYLITVTGKKLTVTCSQNMNHEYMSWYRQDPGLGLRQIYYSMNVEVTDKGDVPEGYKVSRKEKRNFPLILESPSPNQTSLYFCATKGWDRETSGANVLTFGAGSRLTVL.

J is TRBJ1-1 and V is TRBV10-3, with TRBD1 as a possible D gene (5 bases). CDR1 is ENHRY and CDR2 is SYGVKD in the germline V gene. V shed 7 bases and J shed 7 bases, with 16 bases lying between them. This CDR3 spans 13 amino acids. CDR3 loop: CAINVVRGDEAFF. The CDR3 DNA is TGTGCCATCAATGTGGTGCGGGGGGATGAAGCTTTCTTT.

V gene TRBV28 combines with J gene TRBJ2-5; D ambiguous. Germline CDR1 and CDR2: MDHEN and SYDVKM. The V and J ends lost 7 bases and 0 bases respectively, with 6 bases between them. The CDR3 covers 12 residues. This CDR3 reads CASTSYQETQYF. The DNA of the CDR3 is TGTGCCAGCACCTCGTACCAAGAGACCCAGTACTTC.

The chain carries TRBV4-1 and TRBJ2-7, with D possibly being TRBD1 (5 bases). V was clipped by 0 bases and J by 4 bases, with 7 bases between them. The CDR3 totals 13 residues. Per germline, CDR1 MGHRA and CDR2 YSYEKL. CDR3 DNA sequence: TGCGCCAGCAGCCAAGAGGCAGGGTACGAGCAGTACTTC. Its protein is CASSQEAGYEQYF.

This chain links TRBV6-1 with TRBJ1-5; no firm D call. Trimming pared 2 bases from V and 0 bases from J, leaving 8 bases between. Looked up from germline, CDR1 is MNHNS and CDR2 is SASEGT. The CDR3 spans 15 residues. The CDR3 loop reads CASSENTFSNQPQHF. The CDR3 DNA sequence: TGTGCCAGCAGTGAAAACACCTTTAGCAATCAGCCCCAGCATTTT.

For the CDR3, the DNA is TGTGCCAGCAGGGGAGATACGTATGGCTACACCTTC. This sequence encodes CASRGDTYGYTF. V is TRBV25-1 and J is TRBJ1-2; D unresolved. This CDR3 has 12 residues. Per the germline V gene, CDR1 is MGHDK and CDR2 is SYGVNS. V was clipped by 6 bases and J by 5 bases, with 10 bases between them.

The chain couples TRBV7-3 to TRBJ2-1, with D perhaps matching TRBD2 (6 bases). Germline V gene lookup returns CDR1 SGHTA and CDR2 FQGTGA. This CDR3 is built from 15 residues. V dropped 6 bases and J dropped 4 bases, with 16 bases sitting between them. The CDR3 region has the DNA TGTGCCAGCAGTCCGGGCAGCGGGCCTTACAATGAGCAGTTCTTC. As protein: CASSPGSGPYNEQFF.

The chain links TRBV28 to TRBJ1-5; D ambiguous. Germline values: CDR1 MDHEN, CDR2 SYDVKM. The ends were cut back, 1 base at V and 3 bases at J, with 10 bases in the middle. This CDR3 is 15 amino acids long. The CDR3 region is CASSLFPGDNQPQHF. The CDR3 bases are TGTGCCAGCAGTTTATTCCCAGGCGACAATCAGCCCCAGCATTTT. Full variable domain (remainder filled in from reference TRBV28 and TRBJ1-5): DVKVTQSSRYLVKRTGEKVFLECVQDMDHENMFWYRQDPGLGLRLIYFSYDVKMKEKGDIPEGYSVSREKKERFSLILESASTNQTSMYLCASSLFPGDNQPQHFGDGTRLSIL.